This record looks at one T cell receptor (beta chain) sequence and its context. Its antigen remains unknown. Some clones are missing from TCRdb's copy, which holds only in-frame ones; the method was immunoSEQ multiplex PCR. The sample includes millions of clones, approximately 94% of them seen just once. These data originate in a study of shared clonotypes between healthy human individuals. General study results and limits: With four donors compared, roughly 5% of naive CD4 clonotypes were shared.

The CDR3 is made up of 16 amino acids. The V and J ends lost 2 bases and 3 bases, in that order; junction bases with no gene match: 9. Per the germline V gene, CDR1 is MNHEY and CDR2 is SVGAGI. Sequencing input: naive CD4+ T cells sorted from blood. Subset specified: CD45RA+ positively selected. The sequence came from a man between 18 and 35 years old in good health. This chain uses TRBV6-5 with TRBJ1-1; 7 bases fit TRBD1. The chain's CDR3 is CASSYTPTGWDTEAFF. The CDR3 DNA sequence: TGTGCCAGCAGTTACACACCGACAGGGTGGGACACTGAAGCTTTCTTT.